This TCR beta chain was recorded in a study of blood T cell repertoires in COVID-19. Background on the study: T cells, B-cell-depleted T cells, or PBMCs provided the cDNA or gDNA that served as material.

The germline CDR1 and CDR2 sequences are GTSNPN and SVGIG (reference sequence). V was cut by 4 bases and J by 8 bases, with 18 bases left in between. The CDR3 sequence is 14 residues long. The participants were between about 18 and 89 years old and came from about two dozen US areas. Participant-given clinical history determined each cohort assignment. In the authors' methods: Estimated nucleated cell counts came from reference gene primer amplification. The table came from immunoSEQ multiplex PCR; TCRdb's copy has only in-frame clones and leaves some out. The V and J calls and clone size come from that table; D and trimming were worked out from the DNA. In the table there are 250,000 to 350,000 clones, about 90% of which are singletons.

The sequenced material came from PBMCs or T cells enriched from blood (not recorded which). The clonotype comes from a young woman who had recovered from COVID-19. This chain uses TRBV30 with TRBJ1-3; perhaps TRBD1 as D (6 bases). CDR3 in DNA: TGTGCCTGGAACCTAGGGGGGACTACGTACACCATATATTTT. It is translated as CAWNLGGTTYTIYF.